This T cell receptor (beta chain) was sequenced during a study of blood T cells in healthy people across ages. V lost 1 base, J lost 0 bases, and 7 bases lay in between. Germline values: CDR1 SGHTA, CDR2 FQGNSA. This CDR3 comprises 15 residues. Around 9 milliliters of peripheral blood were drawn from each donor into EDTA-treated tubes. Alongside a J-beta primer mix, a sample-barcoded 5' primer served in a second PCR lasting 7 to 11 cycles. Each CDR3 protein is one row after TCRdb ran MiXCR on the 5' RACE reads. The table shows 720,000 or so distinct CDR3 sequences, with roughly two fifths occurring only once.

This receptor was obtained from a man older than 75 in good health. The V call is TRBV7-2, the J call TRBJ1-5; D not certain. The sample was blood. CDR3 bases: TGTGCCAGCAGCTTAGGGCAGCTTAGCAATCAGCCCCAGCATTTT. The encoded protein is CASSLGQLSNQPQHF. The full variable domain, its missing parts supplied by reference TRBV7-2 and TRBJ1-5, is GAGVSQSPSNKVTEKGKDVELRCDPISGHTALYWYRQSLGQGLEFLIYFQGNSAPDKSGLPSDRFSAERTGGSVSTLTIQRTQQEDSAVYLCASSLGQLSNQPQHFGDGTRLSIL.